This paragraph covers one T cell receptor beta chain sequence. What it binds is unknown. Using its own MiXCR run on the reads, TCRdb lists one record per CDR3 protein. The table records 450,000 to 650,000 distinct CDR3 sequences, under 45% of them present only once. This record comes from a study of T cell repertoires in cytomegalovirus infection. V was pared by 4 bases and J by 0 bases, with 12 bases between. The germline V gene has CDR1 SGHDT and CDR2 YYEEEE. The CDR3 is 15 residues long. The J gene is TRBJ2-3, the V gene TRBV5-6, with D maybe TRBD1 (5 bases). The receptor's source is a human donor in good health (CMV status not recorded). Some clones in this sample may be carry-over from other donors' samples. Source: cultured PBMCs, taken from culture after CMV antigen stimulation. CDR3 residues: CASSTLTVSTDTQYF. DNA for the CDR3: TGTGCCAGCAGCACCCTGACAGTGAGCACAGATACGCAGTATTTT.